This entry lists 11 T cell receptor beta chains sequenced from one sample in a study of blood T cell repertoires in COVID-19. Sequencing used immunoSEQ multiplex PCR; TCRdb keeps in-frame clones, though not all of them. Here the sample spans 150,000 or so clones, 85% to 90% being singletons. Specimen: peripheral blood. These receptors came from a man younger than 35 with COVID-19, enrolled during active disease.

The chain combines TRBV28 with TRBJ2-2, with 7 bases fitting TRBD1. The V segment lost 5 bases and the J segment 3 bases; nucleotides outside the gene matches: 9. The CDR3 is 16 amino acids. CDR1 is MDHEN, CDR2 SYDVKM, per germline. The CDR3 loop reads CASSLVDRAHTGELFF. The CDR3 bases are TGTGCCAGCAGTCTGGTCGACAGGGCGCACACCGGGGAGCTGTTTTTT. The entire variable domain, with the rest obtained from reference TRBV28 and TRBJ2-2, is as follows: DVKVTQSSRYLVKRTGEKVFLECVQDMDHENMFWYRQDPGLGLRLIYFSYDVKMKEKGDIPEGYSVSREKKERFSLILESASTNQTSMYLCASSLVDRAHTGELFFGEGSRLTVL.

CDR3 coding DNA: TGCGCCAGCAGCCAAGATTGGGGGGGAGTAGGTACAGATACGCAGTATTTT. It specifies CASSQDWGGVGTDTQYF. The rearrangement links TRBV4-3 to TRBJ2-3; 7 bases are shared with TRBD2. CDR1 is LGHNA, CDR2 YSLEER, per germline. The CDR3 has 17 amino acids. V was clipped by 0 bases and J by 3 bases; unmatched bases: 9.

The genes are TRBV7-2 and TRBJ2-3, with 8 bases aligning to TRBD2. Germline CDR1 and CDR2: SGHTA and FQGNSA. The ends lost 2 bases at V and 1 base at J; junction bases unmatched: 8. This CDR3 contains 17 residues. The CDR3 coding sequence is TGTGCCAGCAGCTTAAGGGGCGGGAGGAGCGGCACAGATACGCAGTATTTT. Translated: CASSLRGGRSGTDTQYF. Full variable domain (missing parts from reference TRBV7-2 and TRBJ2-3): GAGVSQSPSNKVTEKGKDVELRCDPISGHTALYWYRQSLGQGLEFLIYFQGNSAPDKSGLPSDRFSAERTGGSVSTLTIQRTQQEDSAVYLCASSLRGGRSGTDTQYFGPGTRLTVL.

This rearrangement joins TRBV3-1 (or the pseudogene TRBV3-2) to TRBJ2-1; TRBD2 is a possible D gene (6 bases). The CDR3 totals 14 residues. V was trimmed by 7 bases and J by 4 bases, leaving 14 bases between them. CDR1 is LGHDT, CDR2 YNNKEL, per germline (reference sequence). In DNA, the CDR3 is TGTGCCAGCACAGACGGGAGTAGGTACAATGAGCAGTTCTTC. It encodes CASTDGSRYNEQFF.

This chain links TRBV27 with TRBJ2-7, with 8 bases identical to TRBD1. CDR1 and CDR2 (germline): MNHEY, SMNVEV (reference sequence). The V segment lost 10 bases and the J segment 2 bases; nucleotides outside the gene matches: 7. The CDR3 length is 13 residues. The CDR3 sequence is CATGEQGAYEQYF. In DNA, the CDR3 is TGTGCCACGGGGGAACAGGGGGCCTACGAGCAGTACTTC.

V is TRBV5-1 and J is TRBJ2-5; 7 nucleotides match TRBD2. CDR3 size: 16 residues. Per germline, CDR1 SGHRS and CDR2 YFSETQ. With V trimmed by 4 bases and J by 2 bases, 11 bases remained unmatched. CDR3 DNA sequence: TGCGCCAGCAGCCTTGAAGGACCGGGACTACAAGAGACCCAGTACTTC. Translating it yields CASSLEGPGLQETQYF. Full variable domain (remainder filled in from reference TRBV5-1 and TRBJ2-5): KAGVTQTPRYLIKTRGQQVTLSCSPISGHRSVSWYQQTPGQGLQFLFEYFSETQRNKGNFPGRFSGRQFSNSRSEMNVSTLELGDSALYLCASSLEGPGLQETQYFGPGTRLLVL.

The chain uses TRBV20-1 and TRBJ2-7; TRBD1 matches 7 bases. The CDR3 covers 14 residues. V lost 3 bases, J lost 0 bases, and 5 bases stayed unmatched. The V gene's germline CDR1 is DFQATT and CDR2 SNEGSKA (reference sequence). The CDR3 sequence: CSASSRTGSYEQYF. The CDR3 DNA follows: TGCAGTGCTAGTTCGAGGACAGGCTCCTACGAGCAGTACTTC.

The chain carries TRBV19 and TRBJ2-7; 12 bases line up with TRBD2. The trim removed 6 bases at V and 2 bases at J, leaving 5 bases unmatched. The CDR3 is 15 residues long. Looked up from germline, CDR1 is LNHDA and CDR2 is SQIVND (reference sequence). The CDR3 coding sequence is TGTGCCAGTAGCCGACTAGCGGGAGCCCCCTACGAGCAGTACTTC. Its protein product is CASSRLAGAPYEQYF.

V gene TRBV19 combines with J gene TRBJ2-1; tentatively, D is TRBD2 (5 bases). Trimming cost V 3 bases and J 6 bases, with 15 bases left between them. The CDR3 contains 15 residues. Germline V CDR1 and CDR2: LNHDA, SQIVND (reference sequence). This CDR3 reads CASSMISSGPNEQFF. The CDR3 region has the DNA TGTGCCAGTAGTATGATTTCCAGCGGCCCCAATGAGCAGTTCTTC.

This sequence joins TRBV4-3 and TRBJ2-1, with a tentative D call TRBD2 (6 bases). Germline V gene sequence: CDR1 LGHNA, CDR2 YSLEER. The V end was cut by 4 bases, the J end by 3 bases, with 13 bases between. The CDR3 spans 15 residues. CDR3 amino acids: CASSLRLVVYNEQFF. CDR3 DNA sequence: TGCGCCAGCAGCCTCAGACTAGTGGTCTACAATGAGCAGTTCTTC.

This clone was seen a single time. The CDR3 loop is CASSLTTIPAGYTYEQYF. The CDR3 nucleotides are TGTGCCAGCAGCCTCACGACTATCCCAGCGGGTTATACCTACGAGCAGTACTTC. The chain employs TRBV14 and TRBJ2-7, with D perhaps TRBD2 (6 bases). CDR3 length: 18 amino acids. Germline CDR1 reads SGHDN; CDR2 reads FVKESK. V was pared by 4 bases and J by 2 bases, with 24 bases between.